A selection of T cell receptor beta chains follows, all from one sample in a study of blood T cell repertoires in COVID-19. Using immunoSEQ multiplex PCR, the repertoire was profiled, and TCRdb retains in-frame clones only, with some absent. The table has a few hundred thousand clones, 75% to 90% seen once. Input material: PBMCs or T cells enriched from blood (not recorded which). All receptors come from a woman aged 45-65 years who had recovered from COVID-19. Each CDR3 is given with its conserved first and last residue. A D gene is named only where the DNA matches it firmly. Only some rows state a clone size, as once, few, many or a class for expanded clones.

d_gene,v_gene,j_gene,abundance,CDR3nt,CDR3aa
TRBD1,TRBV2,TRBJ2-7,.,TGTGCCAGCAACCTAAGGGACAGGGGAGCGCAGTACTTC,CASNLRDRGAQYF
.,TRBV18,TRBJ2-7,.,TGTGCCAGCTCACCACTCGGGGAAGGGGGCGAGCAGTACTTC,CASSPLGEGGEQYF
TRBD1,TRBV19,TRBJ1-6,.,TGTGCCAGTAGTAGGGACAGGGGTGATTCACCCCTCCACTTT,CASSRDRGDSPLHF
.,TRBV11-2,TRBJ2-7,once,TGTGCCAGCAGCTTAACGGCGGACAGCTCCTACGAGCAGTACTTC,CASSLTADSSYEQYF
.,TRBV3-1/TRBV3-2,TRBJ2-2,.,TGTGCCAGCAGCCAATCATGGGGTAGCGGCACCACCGGGGAGCTGTTTTTT,CASSQSWGSGTTGELFF
.,TRBV5-1,TRBJ2-5,.,TGCGCCAGCAGCTTGGATTCCCCAGGGATCGAGACCCAGTACTTC,CASSLDSPGIETQYF
.,TRBV15,TRBJ2-2,.,TGTGCCACCAGCAGAGTTACAGGGTCCGGGGAGCTGTTTTTT,CATSRVTGSGELFF
.,TRBV12-3/TRBV12-4,TRBJ1-2,.,TGTGCCAGCAGGCAGGACACCTATGGCTACACCTTC,CASRQDTYGYTF
TRBD1,TRBV23-1,TRBJ1-6,.,TGCGCCAGCAGTCAATCGGGTTATTTCGGGCAGGGACAGGGCGTAGTAGGATCACCCCTCCACTTT,CASSQSGYFGQGQGVVGSPLHF
TRBD1,TRBV30,TRBJ1-5,few,TGTGCCTGGAGTGTACAGGGGGATCAGCCCCAGCATTTT,CAWSVQGDQPQHF
TRBD1,TRBV16,TRBJ1-1,few,TGTGCCAGCAGCCTCTACAGGGGGCGGACTGAAGCTTTCTTT,CASSLYRGRTEAFF
.,TRBV5-1,TRBJ2-5,.,TGCGCCAGCAGCACCAGGAGACAGGGACTCCAAGAGACCCAGTACTTC,CASSTRRQGLQETQYF
.,TRBV7-2,TRBJ1-1,.,TGTGCCAGCAGCTTAATTTTAGGGGGTAGGAACACTGAAGCTTTCTTT,CASSLILGGRNTEAFF
TRBD2,TRBV5-1,TRBJ2-1,few,TGCGCCAGCGGCCATTCTAGCGGCGCCTACAATGAGCAGTTCTTC,CASGHSSGAYNEQFF
.,TRBV3-1/TRBV3-2,TRBJ1-4,.,TGTGCCAGCAGCCCAGGGGTGGTCGCAACTAATGAAAAACTGTTTTTT,CASSPGVVATNEKLFF
.,TRBV18,TRBJ2-1,.,TGTGCCAGCTCACCCGCCCGACAGGGAGGCAATGAGCAGTTCTTC,CASSPARQGGNEQFF
TRBD1,TRBV6-1,TRBJ2-3,.,TGTGCCAGCAGTAAAGGACAGGGCATAACTAGCACAGATACGCAGTATTTT,CASSKGQGITSTDTQYF
.,TRBV2,TRBJ2-7,.,TGTGCCAGCATACGAGGACTTACCTCCTACGAGCAGTACTTC,CASIRGLTSYEQYF
.,TRBV27,TRBJ1-2,.,TGTGCCAGCAGTTCCCATACCACAGGGATCGGCTACACCTTC,CASSSHTTGIGYTF
.,TRBV2,TRBJ2-1,.,TGTGCCAGCAGTCGGGAAGACAATGAGCAGTTCTTC,CASSREDNEQFF
TRBD1,TRBV5-5,TRBJ1-5,.,TGTGCCAGCAGCTTGTTTTCAGGGGGTTTGCTCGATCAGCCCCAGCATTTT,CASSLFSGGLLDQPQHF
.,TRBV15,TRBJ1-3,.,TGTGCCACAAGAGACACACCAGGCTCTGGAAACACCATATATTTT,CATRDTPGSGNTIYF
.,TRBV12-3/TRBV12-4,TRBJ2-1,.,TGTGCCAGCAGTTCCTCCACCGGTGAGCAGTTCTTC,CASSSSTGEQFF
TRBD2,TRBV11-3,TRBJ2-1,.,TGTGCCAGCAGCTTTCGAGCGGGAAAATACAATGAGCAGTTCTTC,CASSFRAGKYNEQFF
.,TRBV4-2,TRBJ1-1,.,TGTGCCAGCAGCCCTAGACCGCCGGGTTCGAACACTGAAGCTTTCTTT,CASSPRPPGSNTEAFF
TRBD2,TRBV11-3,TRBJ2-7,.,TGTGCCAGCAGCGAAGGGGGGACTAGCCTCCACGAGCAGTACTTC,CASSEGGTSLHEQYF
.,TRBV30,TRBJ2-3,.,TGTGCCTGGAGTGCGCGGGTCACAGATACGCAGTATTTT,CAWSARVTDTQYF
TRBD2,TRBV7-9,TRBJ2-2,many,TGTGCCAGCAGAGAAGGACTAGCGGAGAAGAACACCGGGGAGCTGTTTTTT,CASREGLAEKNTGELFF